The rows below give T cell receptor beta chains drawn from one sample of a study of siplizumab effects on memory and regulatory T cells. The protocol was immunoSEQ multiplex PCR, while the TCRdb copy is restricted to in-frame clones and leaves out a portion. The sample includes about 75,000 clones, 85% to 95% of them seen just once. The sequencing input was CD8+ T cells sorted from blood. These receptors all stem from a human donor in good health. The CDR3 runs from the conserved cysteine through the conserved F or W. D genes are given only for firm matches. Clone size is not always given. Where it is, it says once, few, many or a class for expanded clones.

D gene,V gene,J gene,clone size,CDR3 protein,CDR3 DNA
TRBD2,TRBV6-6,TRBJ2-3,-,CASRLSGGSTDTQYF,TGTGCCAGCAGGCTGAGCGGGGGTAGCACAGATACGCAGTATTTT
TRBD1,TRBV19,TRBJ2-1,-,CASSILGGGEQFF,TGTGCCAGTAGTATATTAGGGGGCGGTGAGCAGTTCTTC
-,TRBV28,TRBJ2-7,once,CASSSEPYEQYF,TGTGCCAGCAGTTCCGAACCCTACGAGCAGTACTTC
-,TRBV5-1,TRBJ1-1,once,CASSLGEGTEAFF,TGCGCCAGCAGCTTGGGGGAGGGCACTGAAGCTTTCTTT
-,TRBV10-3,TRBJ2-5,-,CAISPDGGENQETQYF,TGTGCCATCAGCCCAGATGGAGGGGAAAACCAAGAGACCCAGTACTTC
-,TRBV19,TRBJ1-4,-,CASRSEPWLFF,TGTGCCAGTAGATCAGAGCCTTGGTTGTTTTTT
-,TRBV4-1,TRBJ2-7,-,CASSQQGGYEQYF,TGCGCCAGCAGCCAACAGGGAGGCTACGAGCAGTACTTC
-,TRBV27,TRBJ2-3,-,CASSQPLVGGTSTDTQYF,TGTGCCAGCTCTCAGCCCTTGGTGGGGGGCACTAGCACAGATACGCAGTATTTT
-,TRBV25-1,TRBJ1-1,once,CASSTQFYTEAFF,TGTGCCAGCAGTACACAGTTCTACACTGAAGCTTTCTTT
TRBD2,TRBV18,TRBJ2-5,-,CASSPGSGGETQYF,TGTGCCAGCTCCCCCGGGAGCGGGGGGGAGACCCAGTACTTC
-,TRBV5-8,TRBJ2-1,-,CASSFGGGSSPQFF,TGTGCCAGCAGCTTTGGTGGTGGCTCAAGCCCTCAGTTCTTC
TRBD1,TRBV27,TRBJ2-1,-,CASSPAQGAYNEQFF,TGTGCCAGCAGTCCGGCCCAGGGGGCCTACAATGAGCAGTTCTTC
-,TRBV2,TRBJ2-1,-,CASSGGDNEQFF,TGTGCCAGCAGTGGGGGAGACAATGAGCAGTTCTTC
TRBD2,TRBV5-1,TRBJ2-1,-,CASSFGGAHNEQFF,TGCGCCAGCAGCTTCGGGGGGGCCCACAATGAGCAGTTCTTC
-,TRBV5-1,TRBJ2-7,-,CASSLASNEQYF,TGCGCCAGCAGCTTGGCGTCAAACGAGCAGTACTTC
-,TRBV14,TRBJ1-1,-,CASSQVSGAGTEAFF,TGTGCCAGCAGCCAAGTCTCCGGGGCGGGCACTGAAGCTTTCTTT
TRBD2,TRBV2,TRBJ2-3,once,CASSLSGGTDTQYF,TGTGCCAGCAGCCTTAGCGGGGGCACAGATACGCAGTATTTT
-,TRBV4-1,TRBJ1-5,few,CASSQRDRIHQPQHF,TGCGCCAGCAGCCAACGTGACAGGATCCATCAGCCCCAGCATTTT
-,TRBV21-1,TRBJ2-6,-,CASSLRSTSGANVLTF,TGTGCCAGCAGCTTGAGGAGCACCTCTGGGGCCAACGTCCTGACTTTC
TRBD1,TRBV9,TRBJ2-7,-,CASSVVGTGSDEQYF,TGTGCCAGCAGCGTAGTGGGGACAGGGTCTGACGAGCAGTACTTC
-,TRBV4-3,TRBJ2-5,-,CASSQALETQYF,TGCGCCAGCAGCCAGGCCCTGGAGACCCAGTACTTC
-,TRBV5-1,TRBJ2-7,once,CASSLTGNYEQYF,TGCGCCAGCAGCTTGACAGGGAACTACGAGCAGTACTTC
-,TRBV11-2,TRBJ1-1,-,CASSLVLPSLGTEAFF,TGTGCCAGCAGCTTAGTTCTACCCTCTCTGGGCACTGAAGCTTTCTTT
-,TRBV19,TRBJ2-1,-,CASSMGGNNEQFF,TGTGCCAGTAGTATGGGTGGGAACAATGAGCAGTTCTTC
TRBD1,TRBV27,TRBJ2-7,-,CASSLKQGFNEQYF,TGTGCCAGCAGTTTAAAACAGGGGTTCAACGAGCAGTACTTC
-,TRBV6-5,TRBJ1-2,once,CASSYSNAYGYTF,TGTGCCAGCAGTTACTCGAATGCCTATGGCTACACCTTC
TRBD2,TRBV6-6,TRBJ2-3,-,CASSYTKRGEGDTQYF,TGTGCCAGCAGTTACACTAAACGCGGGGAGGGAGATACGCAGTATTTT
TRBD1,TRBV19,TRBJ2-4,-,CASLDRVNIQYF,TGTGCCAGTTTGGACAGGGTAAACATTCAGTACTTC
-,TRBV9,TRBJ2-3,-,CASSVWLGSDTQYF,TGTGCCAGCAGCGTATGGTTAGGATCAGATACGCAGTATTTT
-,TRBV30,TRBJ2-3,-,CAWSGIRDILSTDTQYF,TGTGCCTGGAGTGGTATCCGGGACATCCTTAGCACAGATACGCAGTATTTT
TRBD2,TRBV2,TRBJ2-1,-,CASHASGGVKNEQFF,TGTGCCAGTCATGCAAGCGGGGGGGTTAAAAATGAGCAGTTCTTC
TRBD2,TRBV19,TRBJ2-7,-,CASSAAGAPSYEQYF,TGTGCCAGTAGTGCAGCGGGGGCCCCCTCCTACGAGCAGTACTTC
TRBD1,TRBV6-6,TRBJ2-5,-,CASSDRDRQETQYF,TGTGCCAGCAGTGACCGGGACAGACAAGAGACCCAGTACTTC
-,TRBV27,TRBJ2-1,-,CASSLFQQPSSYNEQFF,TGTGCCAGCAGTTTATTCCAACAGCCGAGCTCCTACAATGAGCAGTTCTTC
TRBD1,TRBV9,TRBJ2-7,-,CASSGTGTGLLEQYF,TGTGCCAGCAGCGGCACCGGGACAGGGTTGCTCGAGCAGTACTTC
-,TRBV28,TRBJ2-7,-,CASNRGRNEQYF,TGTGCCAGCAACCGAGGGAGAAACGAGCAGTACTTC
-,TRBV12-5,TRBJ1-4,-,CASGYLPQGSNEKLFF,TGTGCTAGTGGTTACCTCCCGCAGGGATCTAATGAAAAACTGTTTTTT
-,TRBV21-1,TRBJ2-5,-,CASIGQETQYF,TGTGCCAGCATAGGCCAAGAGACCCAGTACTTC
-,TRBV15,TRBJ1-5,-,CATSRDGGSNQPQHF,TGTGCCACCAGCAGAGATGGGGGGAGCAATCAGCCCCAGCATTTT
-,TRBV11-2,TRBJ1-1,-,CASSEGGAAFF,TGTGCCAGCAGCGAGGGGGGGGCGGCTTTCTTT
-,TRBV7-9,TRBJ1-4,-,CASSGALGEDEKLFF,TGTGCCAGCAGCGGAGCCCTGGGGGAGGATGAAAAACTGTTTTTT
-,TRBV4-2,TRBJ2-1,-,CASSQDPGTRDNEQFF,TGTGCCAGCAGCCAAGACCCCGGGACACGAGACAATGAGCAGTTCTTC
TRBD2,TRBV7-6,TRBJ2-3,-,CASSSGLAGFTDTQYF,TGTGCCAGCAGCTCTGGACTAGCGGGGTTCACAGATACGCAGTATTTT
TRBD2,TRBV5-1,TRBJ2-5,-,CASRPTSGAREQYF,TGCGCCAGCAGGCCGACTAGCGGGGCGAGGGAGCAGTACTTC
TRBD1,TRBV2,TRBJ2-7,-,CASSARDRSYEQYF,TGTGCCAGCAGTGCCCGGGACAGAAGCTACGAGCAGTACTTC